This T cell receptor beta chain was sequenced for a study of cytomegalovirus exposure and HLA in healthy donors. As for the study in general: Of the donors genotyped, 300 to 500 in all, 75% to 85% fell in the Caucasian-associated ancestry cluster.

Germline assignment: CDR1 SGHNT and CDR2 YENEEA. The CDR3 is 17 residues long. V was trimmed by 2 bases and J by 6 bases, leaving 22 bases between them. As for this clone: The antigen is undetermined.

General study results and limits: Serostatus for CMV was the only available immune exposure information. One cluster of highly shared sequence variants probably arose as a sequencing artifact.

Primers: 60 Vbeta forward and 13 Jbeta reverse. The data were produced by immunoSEQ multiplex PCR, yet TCRdb's version contains in-frame clones alone and is incomplete. The sample includes approximately 190,000 clones, about 84% of them seen just once. What was sequenced was PBMCs. The chain links TRBV11-3 to TRBJ1-2; D unresolved. The receptor was isolated from a man aged 50 to 60 in good health and CMV-seronegative. The CDR3 spells CASSLHSLASRGNGYTF. The CDR3 DNA reads TGTGCCAGCAGCTTACATTCCCTTGCCAGCCGGGGAAATGGCTACACCTTC.